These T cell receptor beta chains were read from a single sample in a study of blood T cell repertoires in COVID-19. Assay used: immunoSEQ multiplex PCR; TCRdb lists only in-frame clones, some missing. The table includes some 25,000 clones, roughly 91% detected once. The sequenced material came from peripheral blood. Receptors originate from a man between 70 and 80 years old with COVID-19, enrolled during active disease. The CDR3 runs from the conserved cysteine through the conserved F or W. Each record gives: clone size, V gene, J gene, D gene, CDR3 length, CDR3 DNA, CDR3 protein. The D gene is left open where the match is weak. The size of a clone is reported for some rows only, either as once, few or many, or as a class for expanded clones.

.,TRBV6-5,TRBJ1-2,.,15,TGTGCCAGCAGGTCGGGTTGGGCAGGGGAAAATGGCTACACCTTC,CASRSGWAGENGYTF
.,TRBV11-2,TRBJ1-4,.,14,TGTGCCAGCAGCTTAGGGGCCCGGGGAGGGGTACTGTTTTTT,CASSLGARGGVLFF
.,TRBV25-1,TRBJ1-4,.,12,TGTGCCAGAGGGGCAACTAATGAAAAACTGTTTTTT,CARGATNEKLFF
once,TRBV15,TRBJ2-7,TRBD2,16,TGTGCCACCAGCAGAGATCTCCCAGCGGGGTCATACGAGCAGTACTTC,CATSRDLPAGSYEQYF
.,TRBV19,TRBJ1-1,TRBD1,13,TGTGCCAGTAGGTACAGGGGGAACACTGAAGCTTTCTTT,CASRYRGNTEAFF
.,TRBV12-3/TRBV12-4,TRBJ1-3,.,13,TGTGCCAGCAGTCCTACAGTGGAAAGGACCATATATTTT,CASSPTVERTIYF
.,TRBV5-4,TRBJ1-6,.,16,TGTGCCAGCAGCTTGGCGGGCGGGATGGGGAATTCACCCCTCCACTTT,CASSLAGGMGNSPLHF
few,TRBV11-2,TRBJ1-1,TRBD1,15,TGTGCCAGCATCATAGGGGGCGCATGGAATACTGAAGCTTTCTTT,CASIIGGAWNTEAFF
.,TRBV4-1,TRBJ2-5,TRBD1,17,TGCGCCAGCAGCCAAGTCGGCCCCCGACAGGGAGTGGAGACCCAGTACTTC,CASSQVGPRQGVETQYF
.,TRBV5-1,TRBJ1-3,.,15,TGCGCCAGCAGCTTTGATAGTACCTCTGGAAACACCATATATTTT,CASSFDSTSGNTIYF
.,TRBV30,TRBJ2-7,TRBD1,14,TGTGCCTGGACCACCGGGACAGGGGTCTACGAGCAGTACTTC,CAWTTGTGVYEQYF
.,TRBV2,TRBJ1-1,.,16,TGTGCCAGCACCCGAGAAAAGGGCGGGGCGAACACTGAAGCTTTCTTT,CASTREKGGANTEAFF
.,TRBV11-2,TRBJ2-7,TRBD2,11,TGTGCCAGCGGACTAGCTAACGTGCAGTACTTC,CASGLANVQYF
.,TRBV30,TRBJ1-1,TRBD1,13,TGTGCCTGGAGTGAGGACAGGGCAGTCGAAGCTTTCTTT,CAWSEDRAVEAFF
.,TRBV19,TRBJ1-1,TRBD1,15,TGTGCCAGTAGTTTCGGGACAGGTTCCAGCACTGAAGCTTTCTTT,CASSFGTGSSTEAFF
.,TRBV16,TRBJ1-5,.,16,TGTGCCAGCAGCCAATTGATGTTGGGCAGCAATCAGCCCCAGCATTTT,CASSQLMLGSNQPQHF
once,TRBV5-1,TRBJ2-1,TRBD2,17,TGCGCCAGCAGCTTGACTTCAGGGCTAGCGGGAGTCAATGAGCAGTTCTTC,CASSLTSGLAGVNEQFF
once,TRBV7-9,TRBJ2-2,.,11,TGTTTTACATTCGCCGCCGGGGAGCTGTTTTTT,CFTFAAGELFF
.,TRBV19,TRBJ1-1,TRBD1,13,TGTGCCAGTAGTACAGGGGGCAAGAGTGAAGCTTTCTTT,CASSTGGKSEAFF
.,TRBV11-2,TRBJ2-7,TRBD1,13,TGTGCCAGCAGCTTCGGACAGGGCAGCGAGCAGTACTTC,CASSFGQGSEQYF
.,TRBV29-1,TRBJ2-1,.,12,TGCAGCGCCTCACAAGACTACAATGAGCAGTTCTTC,CSASQDYNEQFF
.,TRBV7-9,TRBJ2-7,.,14,TGTGCCAGCAGCCCACCGGGGATCTCCTACGAGCAGTACTTC,CASSPPGISYEQYF
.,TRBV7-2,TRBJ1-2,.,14,TGTGCCAGCAGCTTACTAGACGGCTCCTATGGCTACACCTTC,CASSLLDGSYGYTF
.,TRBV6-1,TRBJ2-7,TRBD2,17,TGTGCCAGCAGTGAAATTCTTCCCAGCGGGAGGTTGAATGAGCAGTACTTC,CASSEILPSGRLNEQYF
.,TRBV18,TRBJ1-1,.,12,TGTGCCAGCTCACGAGAGTTCGCTGAAGCTTTCTTT,CASSREFAEAFF